Listed here are 26 T cell receptor beta chains from one sample, sequenced in a study of breast tumors, draining lymph nodes, adjacent tissues (dated by TCRdb to about 2016). Library construction relied on multiplex PCR. Sequencing instrument: Illumina HiSeq 2000. The raw public data were reprocessed by TCRdb itself: fastp quality trimming at Q25, MiXCR clonotype calling, in-frame beta chains only. Under each unique CDR3 protein, matching rows form one entry showing the most common genes and DNA. This sample comprises about 14,000 distinct CDR3 sequences, about three fifths of them detected only once. The ten largest clones capture around 31% of the sample. The sample consisted of tumor-adjacent breast tissue. The source is a female donor with breast cancer. Some clones in this sample may be carry-over from other donors' samples.

The chain carries TRBV15 and TRBJ2-7; TRBD2 matches 8 bases. Germline-derived CDR1 and CDR2 are LNHNV and YYDKDF (reference sequence). J gave up 4 bases and V 2 bases, and 16 bases lay outside the gene matches. CDR3 size: 18 residues. The CDR3 DNA sequence: TGTGCCACCAGCAGAAGCCGTGGATTGAGCGGGAGCACGTACGAGCAGTACTTC. Residues: CATSRSRGLSGSTYEQYF.

This clonotype is medium-sized in the sample. The chain has TRBV6-5 and TRBJ1-6; possibly TRBD1 for D (5 bases). The CDR3 runs to 18 residues. Trimming removed 5 bases at V and 0 bases at J, with 17 bases between. Per the germline V gene, CDR1 is MNHEY and CDR2 is SVGAGI. CDR3 bases: TGTGCCAGCAGTCGGACATCTCTAGGGAGCTCCTATAATTCACCCCTCCACTTT. This translates into CASSRTSLGSSYNSPLHF.

This clonotype was counted many times. The chain combines TRBV2 with TRBJ1-1; D is undetermined. This CDR3 comprises 11 residues. The V end lost 3 bases, the J end lost 8 bases, and 7 bases lay between the germline ends. CDR1 and CDR2 (germline): SNHLY, FYNNEI. CDR3 coding DNA: TGTGCCAGCAGTGATGGGTGGGAAGCTTTCTTT. Translated, it gives CASSDGWEAFF.

The genes are TRBV3-1 and TRBJ2-5, with 8 bases fitting TRBD2. The CDR3 contains 20 residues. The V gene end was trimmed by 2 bases and the J gene end by 4 bases; junction bases not matched to a gene: 21. Germline V CDR1 and CDR2: LGHDT, YNNKEL (reference sequence). CDR3 DNA sequence: TGTGCCAGCAGCCAAACCCCGATATGGCGGGGGGAAATTCCCCGAGAGACCCAGTACTTC. As protein: CASSQTPIWRGEIPRETQYF.

The chain employs TRBV20-1 and TRBJ2-5; 10 bases align to TRBD2. V shed 2 bases and J 3 bases; nucleotides not matched to a gene: 9. Germline V gene sequence: CDR1 DFQATT, CDR2 SNEGSKA (reference sequence). The length of the CDR3 is 16 residues. CDR3 residues: CSARTHSGGPKETQYF. For the CDR3, the DNA is TGCAGTGCTAGAACCCATAGCGGGGGGCCTAAAGAGACCCAGTACTTC.

This clonotype was counted at least ten times. Since a much larger clone is just one base distant, this may be a read error. The chain couples TRBV6-5 to TRBJ2-7; D may be TRBD1 or TRBD2 (5 bases each). The CDR3 consists of 17 residues. V lost 6 bases and J 0 bases, leaving 21 bases between the germline ends. Germline V gene lookup returns CDR1 MNHEY and CDR2 SVGAGI. CDR3 sequence (DNA): TGTGCCAGCAGCCATTATCTCCGGGACCATTACTCCTACGAGCAGTACTTC. Residues: CASSHYLRDHYSYEQYF.

The rearrangement joins TRBV11-3 to TRBJ2-5; TRBD2 aligns across 7 bases. Germline V gene lookup returns CDR1 SGHNT and CDR2 YENEEA. The V segment lost 3 bases and the J segment 4 bases; nucleotides outside the gene matches: 8. The CDR3 covers 15 residues. CDR3 amino acids: CASSLGGAAGETQYF. The CDR3 DNA reads as TGTGCCAGCAGCTTGGGAGGGGCGGCGGGAGAGACCCAGTACTTC.

This clonotype was recorded at least ten times. Just one base apart from a much larger clone, this may be a read error. The V and J genes are TRBV20-1 and TRBJ1-2; possible D gene TRBD1, 5 bases. This CDR3 comprises 13 residues. Germline CDR1 DFQATT, CDR2 SNEGSKA (reference sequence). Trimming took off 0 bases at V and 10 bases at J, with 15 bases between the two ends. In DNA, the CDR3 is TGCAGTGCTAGAGACTCAATAGGGGATGCCTACACCTTC. Protein sequence: CSARDSIGDAYTF.

V usage is TRBV12-3 or TRBV12-4 and J usage is TRBJ1-3; 7 bases map to TRBD1. CDR3 length: 13 amino acids. Trimming at V came to 8 bases and at J to 0 bases, leaving 1 base not matched to a gene. The CDR3 region has the DNA TGTGCCAGCCGGGACAGCTCTGGAAACACCATATATTTT. Translated, it gives CASRDSSGNTIYF.

This clonotype occurred a few times. The chain carries TRBV20-1 and TRBJ2-7; 9 bases are a match to TRBD1. This CDR3 has 12 amino acids. Germline V lookup: CDR1 DFQATT, CDR2 SNEGSKA (reference sequence). The trim removed 4 bases at V and 9 bases at J, leaving 7 bases unmatched. The CDR3 DNA reads as TGCAGTGCTAAAGACAGGGGGTATGGGCAGTACTTC. The encoded protein is CSAKDRGYGQYF.

This clonotype was counted many times. This rearrangement joins TRBV20-1 to TRBJ1-1; unclear D gene. In germline, CDR1 is DFQATT, CDR2 SNEGSKA (reference sequence). The CDR3 covers 12 residues. The ends were cut back, 2 bases at V and 0 bases at J, with 4 bases in the middle. DNA of the CDR3: TGCAGTGCTAGACGTATGAACACTGAAGCTTTCTTT. Its translation is CSARRMNTEAFF.

CDR3 in amino acids: CASSVGGADTQYF. CDR3 bases: TGTGCCAGCAGCGTAGGAGGGGCAGATACGCAGTATTTT. The V call is TRBV9, the J call TRBJ2-3; tentatively, D is TRBD1 or TRBD2 (5 bases each). Trimming pared 0 bases from V and 4 bases from J, leaving 6 bases between. The CDR3 sequence is 13 residues long. Germline V gives CDR1 SGDLS, CDR2 YYNGEE.

The chain carries TRBV5-6 and TRBJ2-3; no clear D gene. CDR1 is SGHDT, CDR2 YYEEEE, per germline. The CDR3 is 12 amino acids. The germline V and J ends were trimmed by 3 bases and 5 bases, with 7 bases remaining between them. CDR3 DNA: TGTGCCAGCAGCTGGGCGGTAGATACGCAGTATTTT. Translating it yields CASSWAVDTQYF.

This clonotype was seen many times. The chain carries TRBV19 and TRBJ1-2; 10 bases map to TRBD1. From germline, CDR1 is LNHDA and CDR2 SQIVND (reference sequence). With 5 bases clipped from V and 4 bases from J, the junction kept 4 bases outside the gene matches. The CDR3 has 14 residues. CDR3 sequence reads: CASSRQGASYGYTF. The CDR3 DNA is TGTGCCAGTAGTCGACAGGGGGCTTCCTATGGCTACACCTTC. Using reference TRBV19 and TRBJ1-2 for the parts outside the CDR3, the full variable domain is DGGITQSPKYLFRKEGQNVTLSCEQNLNHDAMYWYRQDPGQGLRLIYYSQIVNDFQKGDIAEGYSVSREKKESFPLTVTSAQKNPTAFYLCASSRQGASYGYTFGSGTRLTVV.

This clonotype was recorded many times. The chain employs TRBV28 and TRBJ1-5; D remains ambiguous. The CDR3 is 16 amino acids. The germline V and J ends were trimmed by 7 bases and 4 bases, with 20 bases remaining between them. CDR1 MDHEN and CDR2 SYDVKM come from the germline V gene. CDR3 amino acids: CASTPIPPGGNQPQHF. Written as DNA, the CDR3 is TGTGCCAGCACCCCCATTCCGCCCGGCGGGAATCAGCCCCAGCATTTT.

The chain couples TRBV12-3 or TRBV12-4 to TRBJ2-1, with 10 bases fitting TRBD2. The CDR3 is 16 residues long. V was clipped by 1 base and J by 2 bases; unmatched bases: 2. CDR3 loop: CASSLGSGGAYNEQFF. The CDR3 DNA reads TGTGCCAGCAGTTTAGGGAGCGGGGGGGCCTACAATGAGCAGTTCTTC.

The J gene is TRBJ2-7, the V gene TRBV12-3 or TRBV12-4; TRBD1 matches at 8 bases. V lost 2 bases to trimming and J lost 6 bases; unmatched junction nucleotides: 3. This CDR3 comprises 13 residues. Written as DNA, the CDR3 is TGTGCCAGCAGTTTACAGGGGGCCGTCGAGCAGTACTTC. This codes for CASSLQGAVEQYF.

Many counts were recorded for this clonotype. This chain joins TRBV20-1 and TRBJ2-4; 12 bases match TRBD2. The CDR3 loop spans 14 amino acids. Losses at the gene ends were 5 bases for V and 7 bases for J; bases not matched to a gene: 6. CDR1 DFQATT and CDR2 SNEGSKA come from the germline V gene (reference sequence). CDR3 in amino acids: CSAFRTSGTNIQYF. The CDR3, as DNA: TGCAGTGCTTTCCGGACTAGCGGGACTAACATTCAGTACTTC.

This chain uses TRBV5-1 with TRBJ2-1; D might be TRBD1 or TRBD2, each matching 6 bases. Germline assignment: CDR1 SGHRS and CDR2 YFSETQ. The CDR3 runs 16 residues. Between the trimmed V and J ends, which lost 4 bases and 0 bases, there was a span of 14 bases. In DNA, the CDR3 is TGCGCCAGCAGCGCGGGGACAACCCCCTCCTACAATGAGCAGTTCTTC. Translating gives CASSAGTTPSYNEQFF.

The V call is TRBV2, the J call TRBJ2-1, with D uncertain. Trimming pared 3 bases from V and 0 bases from J, leaving 9 bases between. CDR3 length: 15 amino acids. The germline V gene encodes CDR1 SNHLY and CDR2 FYNNEI. CDR3 residues: CASSEEWSSYNEQFF. The CDR3 region has the DNA TGTGCCAGCAGTGAGGAGTGGAGCTCCTACAATGAGCAGTTCTTC.

The chain uses TRBV7-3 and TRBJ1-6, with D perhaps TRBD1 (6 bases). Trimming pared 2 bases from V and 3 bases from J, leaving 8 bases between. The CDR3 extends over 15 amino acids. The germline V gene has CDR1 SGHTA and CDR2 FQGTGA. In nucleotides, the CDR3 is TGTGCCAGCAGCTTAGGGACACACTATAATTCACCCCTCCACTTT. Residues: CASSLGTHYNSPLHF.

The chain combines TRBV3-1 with TRBJ2-6, with 11 bases matching TRBD1. The V and J ends lost 4 bases and 0 bases, in that order; junction bases with no gene match: 2. CDR3 length: 17 residues. CDR1 is LGHDT, CDR2 YNNKEL, per germline (reference sequence). The CDR3 sequence is CASSRDRGSSGANVLTF. CDR3 DNA sequence: TGTGCCAGCAGCCGGGACAGGGGGTCCTCTGGGGCCAACGTCCTGACTTTC.

This clonotype has only a few counts. The CDR3 does not end in the conserved phenylalanine or tryptophan, so this is likely a read error. It is unclear where the CDR3 begins or ends on the DNA, so no DNA is shown, and the CDR3 is as TCRdb lists it. This rearrangement joins TRBV13 to TRBJ2-6; the DNA was not used to check the table's D call, TRBD1. CDR1 and CDR2 from the germline V gene are PRHDT and FYEKMQ (reference sequence). The CDR3 region is 11 residues in length, termini included. CDR3 loop: CASSEEGVGTS.

Here the CDR3 reads CASSIMTSALRGDTQYF. For the CDR3, the DNA is TGTGCCAGCAGCATAATGACTAGCGCCCTCAGGGGGGATACGCAGTATTTT. The J gene is TRBJ2-3, the V gene TRBV7-3, with TRBD2 as a possible D gene (8 bases). CDR1 and CDR2 (germline): SGHTA, FQGTGA. The CDR3 has 17 residues. V was shortened by 5 bases and J by 6 bases, with 24 bases between the two germline ends. Full variable domain (rest looked up from reference TRBV7-3 and TRBJ2-3): GAGVSQTPSNKVTEKGKYVELRCDPISGHTALYWYRQSLGQGPEFLIYFQGTGAADDSGLPNDRFFAVRPEGSVSTLKIQRTERGDSAVYLCASSIMTSALRGDTQYFGPGTRLTVL.

This clonotype was observed a handful of times. The genes are TRBV7-2 and TRBJ2-7; TRBD2 matches at 13 bases. Germline-derived CDR1 and CDR2 are SGHTA and FQGNSA. This CDR3 region has 15 residues. V lost 5 bases to trimming and J lost 3 bases; unmatched junction nucleotides: 4. The CDR3 DNA is TGTGCCAGCAGCCCCGGACTAGCGGGGGACTACGAGCAGTACTTC. It yields the protein CASSPGLAGDYEQYF.

This clonotype was seen repeatedly, ten times or more. The chain recombines TRBV15 with TRBJ2-5; TRBD1 might be the D (5 bases). The germline CDR1 and CDR2 sequences are LNHNV and YYDKDF (reference sequence). This CDR3 spans 16 amino acids. V was clipped by 3 bases and J by 3 bases, with 17 bases between them. The CDR3 reads CATSRQWAGSKETQYF. The CDR3 DNA is TGTGCCACCAGCAGGCAGTGGGCAGGGTCTAAAGAGACCCAGTACTTC. The full variable domain, rest sourced from reference TRBV15 and TRBJ2-5, is DAMVIQNPRYQVTQFGKPVTLSCSQTLNHNVMYWYQQKSSQAPKLLFHYYDKDFNNEADTPDNFQSRRPNTSFCFLDIRSPGLGDTAMYLCATSRQWAGSKETQYFGPGTRLLVL.